This T cell receptor beta chain was captured by sequencing in a study of blood T cell repertoires in COVID-19. This CDR3 has 15 amino acids. Losses at the gene ends were 4 bases for V and 4 bases for J; bases not matched to a gene: 4. Germline CDR1 reads KGHDR; CDR2 reads SFDVKD. In the authors' methods: Cell counts per sample came from amplifying reference gene primers. Clones were sequenced by immunoSEQ multiplex PCR, and TCRdb holds only the in-frame ones, with some missing. Clone size and the V and J calls come from that table; the DNA yielded D and trimming. Of more than 95,000 clones in the sample, roughly 80% are singletons; the top ten hold roughly 5%.

The V and J genes are TRBV24-1 and TRBJ2-7, with 12 bases lining up with TRBD1. The receptor was derived from a man aged 55-75 years with acute or convalescent COVID-19. Material: peripheral blood. The CDR3 is CATSDPGQGAYEQYF. DNA of the CDR3: TGTGCCACCAGTGACCCGGGACAGGGGGCTTACGAGCAGTACTTC.